This T cell receptor (beta chain) originates from a study of low-dose radiotherapy and immunotherapy resistance in tumors. As for the study in general: Per fraction, Cohort 1 was given 0.5 Gy every 2 weeks, for a total of 6.5 Gy. Patients took 300 mg oral aspirin daily for four cycles from cycle 1 day 1.

In the case of this clonotype: With a far larger clone one base away, a read error is the likely cause.

Sample time point: before trial treatment. TRAV and TRBV primers primed cDNA for both TCRalpha and TCRbeta. The authors amplified TCRs for 20 to 25 PCR cycles with a constant-region primer and a V-primer adapter. TCRdb reprocessed the reads with MiXCR, giving one entry per CDR3 protein. The sample includes tens of thousands of distinct CDR3 sequences, 9.4% seen only once; the top ten take 0.8% to 1.3%. Per the germline V gene, CDR1 is MDHEN and CDR2 is SYDVKM. V dropped 7 bases and J dropped 13 bases, with 17 bases sitting between them. The CDR3 is made up of 12 amino acids. Specimen: PBMCs, collected before treatment. The TCR was taken from a male donor with prostate cancer. V gene TRBV28 combines with J gene TRBJ2-4; D is undetermined. The CDR3 DNA is TGTGCCAGCAACCTCCGACTGAGTGAGCAGTACTTC. Protein sequence: CASNLRLSEQYF.